These 19 T cell receptor beta chains were all obtained from the same sample, sequenced in a study of shared clonotypes between healthy human individuals. Sequencing was performed with immunoSEQ multiplex PCR; in TCRdb, only in-frame clones are kept and a portion is missing. The sample includes a few million clones, just over 90% seen only once; the top ten take more than 0.12%. The specimen was naive CD4+ T cells sorted from blood. The subset denotes: CD45RA+ positively selected. Receptor source: a man aged 18-30 years in good health.

This clone has only one observation. The genes are TRBV6-1 and TRBJ1-2; 9 bases match TRBD1. The V and J ends lost 6 bases and 3 bases, in that order; junction bases with no gene match: 8. Germline CDR1 is MNHNS and CDR2 is SASEGT. This CDR3 spans 15 amino acids. CDR3 sequence (DNA): TGTGCCAGCAGCCCAGCCCGGACAGGGGACTATGGCTACACCTTC. Translating it yields CASSPARTGDYGYTF.

V is TRBV4-3 and J is TRBJ2-7, with 8 positions matching TRBD2. The V gene end was trimmed by 1 base and the J gene end by 1 base; junction bases not matched to a gene: 0. Germline V gene data show CDR1 as LGHNA and CDR2 as YSLEER. The CDR3 is 14 residues long. For the CDR3, the DNA is TGCGCCAGCAGCCAAGTAGCGGGGTCCTACGAGCAGTACTTC. Translated: CASSQVAGSYEQYF.

The chain joins TRBV5-4 to TRBJ1-1; D is perhaps TRBD1 (5 bases). Germline V lookup: CDR1 SGHNT, CDR2 YYREEE (reference sequence). V was trimmed by 1 base and J by 5 bases, leaving 18 bases between them. The CDR3 has 16 residues. Here the CDR3 reads CASSLYRGGERTEAFF. In DNA, the CDR3 is TGTGCCAGCAGCTTGTATAGGGGAGGCGAGAGAACTGAAGCTTTCTTT.

The V gene is TRBV6-1, the J gene TRBJ2-7; D may be TRBD1 (5 bases). Germline V gene sequence: CDR1 MNHNS, CDR2 SASEGT. Trimming left V 6 bases short and J 3 bases short, with 12 bases between. CDR3 size: 13 residues. CDR3 sequence: CASRELDIYEQYF. CDR3 sequence (DNA): TGTGCCAGCAGGGAGCTGGACATCTACGAGCAGTACTTC.

The chain has TRBV6-1 and TRBJ1-2; a weak D match, TRBD1 (5 bases). V gave up 3 bases and J gave up 3 bases, with 14 bases separating them. The CDR3 is made up of 15 amino acids. The germline V gene has CDR1 MNHNS and CDR2 SASEGT. CDR3 region: CASSEGALGDYGYTF. CDR3 nucleotides: TGTGCCAGCAGTGAGGGTGCCCTGGGGGACTATGGCTACACCTTC.

This clone appeared once. The chain is built from TRBV5-6 and TRBJ1-5, with D maybe TRBD1 (6 bases). Trimming shortened V by 1 base and J by 3 bases, and 11 bases separated the two germline ends. Looked up from germline, CDR1 is SGHDT and CDR2 is YYEEEE. This CDR3 spans 15 amino acids. The CDR3 nucleotides read TGTGCCAGCAGCTTGTCACAGGGTGCCAATCAGCCCCAGCATTTT. Amino acids: CASSLSQGANQPQHF.

The chain joins TRBV6-5 to TRBJ1-2; a weak D match, TRBD1 (6 bases). V dropped 4 bases and J dropped 4 bases, with 16 bases sitting between them. Germline CDR1 reads MNHEY; CDR2 reads SVGAGI. The CDR3 is 15 amino acids. CDR3 sequence: CASSSTGSAGYGYTF. The CDR3 coding sequence is TGTGCCAGCAGTTCAACAGGGAGCGCTGGCTATGGCTACACCTTC.

This clone was recorded a few times. The chain uses TRBV7-2 and TRBJ2-3, with 12 positions matching TRBD2. The CDR3 loop spans 18 amino acids. Trimming removed 0 bases from V and 4 bases from J; junction bases left unmatched: 8. Germline CDR1 reads SGHTA; CDR2 reads FQGNSA. The CDR3 DNA is TGTGCCAGCAGCTTAGCACTAGGGCTAGCGGGGGGGCCAGATACGCAGTATTTT. Its protein is CASSLALGLAGGPDTQYF.

The DNA for the CDR3 is TGTGCCAGTATGAGGCCAGGGGACACCGGGGAGCTGTTTTTT. This encodes CASMRPGDTGELFF. V and J are TRBV19 and TRBJ2-2; D might be TRBD1 (6 bases). The V and J ends lost 7 bases and 3 bases respectively, with 12 bases between them. The CDR3 consists of 14 residues. Germline values: CDR1 LNHDA, CDR2 SQIVND (reference sequence).

The gene calls are TRBV29-1 and TRBJ2-7, with D possibly matching TRBD2 (6 bases). With 4 bases removed from V and 6 bases from J, the gap between germline ends came to 16 bases. The CDR3 totals 13 residues. Germline V lookup: CDR1 SQVTM, CDR2 ANQGSEA. CDR3 sequence: CSVVRGPSREQYF. The CDR3 nucleotides read TGCAGCGTTGTGCGGGGCCCTTCTCGCGAGCAGTACTTC.

This clone was seen once. The same CDR3 arises from other DNA sequences in this sample as well. The chain uses TRBV6-5 and TRBJ2-7; 7 bases are a match to TRBD1. The germline V gene encodes CDR1 MNHEY and CDR2 SVGAGI. J gave up 2 bases and V 0 bases, and 4 bases lay outside the gene matches. There are 15 residues in the CDR3. CDR3 residues: CASSYSGQRAYEQYF. The CDR3, as DNA: TGTGCCAGCAGTTACTCGGGACAGAGGGCCTACGAGCAGTACTTC.

This chain links TRBV15 with TRBJ1-1, with D tentatively TRBD1 (5 bases). CDR1 and CDR2 from the germline V gene are LNHNV and YYDKDF (reference sequence). CDR3 size: 16 residues. V was cut by 1 base and J by 2 bases, with 14 bases left in between. CDR3 protein: CATSRARGEGNTEAFF. CDR3 nucleotide sequence: TGTGCCACCAGCAGAGCGCGGGGGGAGGGAAACACTGAAGCTTTCTTT.

This clone appeared a single time. The same CDR3 also results from other DNA sequences found in this sample. This rearrangement joins TRBV6-5 to TRBJ2-7; a weak D match, TRBD2 (6 bases). The germline V gene encodes CDR1 MNHEY and CDR2 SVGAGI. This CDR3 has 13 residues. The V gene lost 6 bases and the J gene lost 0 bases, with 9 bases spanning the gap. CDR3 protein: CASRRGLSYEQYF. The CDR3 region has the DNA TGTGCCAGCAGGCGGGGACTCTCCTACGAGCAGTACTTC.

The chain links TRBV6-1 to TRBJ2-1; 8 nucleotides agree with TRBD2. The CDR3 extends over 17 amino acids. Per the germline V gene, CDR1 is MNHNS and CDR2 is SASEGT. Germline trimming cut 4 bases from V and 7 bases from J; bases unmatched to any gene: 15. This CDR3 reads CASSGPAGGWRGNEQFF. In nucleotides, the CDR3 is TGTGCCAGCAGTGGCCCGGCGGGGGGCTGGAGGGGAAATGAGCAGTTCTTC.

The CDR3 nucleotides read TGTGCCAGCAGCAGAGTTCGACCCGGGACAGGGGCCTACGAGCAGTACTTC. Translation: CASSRVRPGTGAYEQYF. V is TRBV7-6 and J is TRBJ2-7, with 10 bases aligning to TRBD1. The CDR3 has 17 amino acids. Germline values: CDR1 SGHVS, CDR2 FNYEAQ. The V and J ends lost 5 bases and 2 bases, in that order; junction bases with no gene match: 12. Together with reference TRBV7-6 and TRBJ2-7, the CDR3 gives the full variable domain: GAGVSQSPRYKVTKRGQDVALRCDPISGHVSLYWYRQALGQGPEFLTYFNYEAQQDKSGLPNDRFSAERPEGSISTLTIQRTEQRDSAMYRCASSRVRPGTGAYEQYFGPGTRLTVT.

This chain links TRBV4-3 with TRBJ1-1; TRBD1 matches at 7 bases. The CDR3 contains 16 residues. Germline V lookup: CDR1 LGHNA, CDR2 YSLEER. V lost 0 bases, J lost 5 bases, and 9 bases stayed unmatched. Written as DNA, the CDR3 is TGCGCCAGCAGCCAAGATACGGGCAGGGGGGGGACTGAAGCTTTCTTT. Encoded protein: CASSQDTGRGGTEAFF.

The chain is built from TRBV29-1 and TRBJ2-1; D unresolved. Deletions cut 3 bases from V and 2 bases from J, with 8 bases between. There are 13 residues in the CDR3. Germline V CDR1 and CDR2: SQVTM, ANQGSEA. The CDR3 DNA is TGCAGCGTTGAGGCTAGAGCCTACAATGAGCAGTTCTTC. Translating gives CSVEARAYNEQFF.

V and J are TRBV28 and TRBJ2-3, with D perhaps TRBD1 (7 bases). This CDR3 is 14 amino acids long. Germline V gives CDR1 MDHEN, CDR2 SYDVKM. V was trimmed by 7 bases and J by 2 bases, leaving 13 bases between them. The CDR3: CASTQGGYTDTQYF. DNA of the CDR3: TGTGCCAGCACCCAGGGGGGCTACACAGATACGCAGTATTTT. The whole variable domain, remainder taken from reference TRBV28 and TRBJ2-3, is DVKVTQSSRYLVKRTGEKVFLECVQDMDHENMFWYRQDPGLGLRLIYFSYDVKMKEKGDIPEGYSVSREKKERFSLILESASTNQTSMYLCASTQGGYTDTQYFGPGTRLTVL.

Concerning this clone: Other nucleotide sequences from this sample produce the same CDR3. The V call is TRBV7-2, the J call TRBJ1-4; no clear D gene. Trimming removed 5 bases at V and 5 bases at J, with 9 bases between. The CDR3 has 13 residues. Germline lookup yields CDR1 SGHTA and CDR2 FQGNSA. CDR3 in amino acids: CASSLGPNEKLFF. The CDR3 nucleotides read TGTGCCAGCAGCCTCGGACCGAATGAAAAACTGTTTTTT.